The rows below give T cell receptor beta chains drawn from one sample of a study of T cells in Graves' hyperthyroidism and ophthalmopathy. TCRdb reprocessed the multiplex PCR reads with MiXCR, giving one entry per CDR3 protein. The sample includes roughly 500,000 distinct CDR3 sequences, 15% to 20% of them seen just once. Sequenced: blood. These receptors were taken from a woman younger than 45 with Graves' ophthalmopathy. CDR3s include the opening cysteine and the closing phenylalanine or tryptophan. Each record gives: J gene, V gene, D gene, CDR3 length, clone size, CDR3 DNA, CDR3 protein. A D gene is named only where the DNA matches it firmly. Clone size is stated in some rows and not others, as once, few, many or a class when expanded.

TRBJ2-2	TRBV24-1	TRBD2	17	few	TGTGCCACCAGTGATTCTAGCGGGAGGGCCCCGACCGGGGAGCTGTTTTTT	CATSDSSGRAPTGELFF
TRBJ2-3	TRBV7-4	.	15	.	TGTGCCAGCAGCTCTCGGACGGGTAGCACAGATACGCAGTATTTT	CASSSRTGSTDTQYF
TRBJ2-5	TRBV5-1	TRBD1	14	.	TGCGCCAGCAGCCCAGGGGGCGCTTCTAGAGAGCAGTACTTC	CASSPGGASREQYF
TRBJ2-3	TRBV20-1	.	14	many	TGCAGTGCTAGAGGGTCGGCCCGAACAGATACGCAGTATTTT	CSARGSARTDTQYF
TRBJ1-4	TRBV12-3/TRBV12-4	.	17	many	TGTGCCAGCAGGCCTCAGGGTTCCGCATTCGTCAAAAAAAAACTGTTTTTT	CASRPQGSAFVKKKLFF
TRBJ2-2	TRBV5-8	TRBD2	19	few	TGTGCCAGCAGCTTGGCCCAGAGACTAGCGGGAGAAGGCACCGGGGAGCTGTTTTTT	CASSLAQRLAGEGTGELFF
TRBJ1-6	TRBV20-1	TRBD1	15	.	TGCAGTGCTAGAGACAGGGGGCTCTATAATTCACCCCTCCACTTT	CSARDRGLYNSPLHF
TRBJ2-2	TRBV12-3/TRBV12-4	.	14	.	TGTGCCAGCAGTCCGAGGGGGGGGGCCTGGGAGCTGTTTTTT	CASSPRGGAWELFF
TRBJ2-7	TRBV28	.	14	many	TGTGCCAGCAGTCACATGGGGCAGCCCTACGAGCAGTACTTC	CASSHMGQPYEQYF
TRBJ2-7	TRBV7-9	TRBD2	15	.	TGTGCCAGCAGCCCTAGTGAAGCGGGGATTCGCGAGCAGTACTTC	CASSPSEAGIREQYF
TRBJ2-1	TRBV24-1	TRBD1	15	few	TGTGCCACCAGTGATGAGACAGGGTTGAACAATGAGCAGTTCTTC	CATSDETGLNNEQFF
TRBJ2-7	TRBV28	.	16	many	TGTGCCAGCAGCCGTTACTTTGGGGAAAATCCCTACGAGCAGTACTTC	CASSRYFGENPYEQYF
TRBJ1-5	TRBV28	.	19	many	TGTGCCAGCAGCTATATTTATGGGGTGGGCGGGGATAGCAATCAGCCCCAGCATTTT	CASSYIYGVGGDSNQPQHF
TRBJ2-5	TRBV7-2	TRBD1	16	many	TGTGCCAGCAGCTTAAGCCTCAGGGGGCGACAAGAGACCCAGTACTTC	CASSLSLRGRQETQYF
TRBJ1-1	TRBV10-1	.	15	many	TGCGCCAGCAGTGAGTCGCCAGGACCGAACACTGAAGCTTTCTTT	CASSESPGPNTEAFF
TRBJ2-3	TRBV28	.	14	.	TGTGCCAGCAGTGCCCTTGAGGGGACAGATACGCAGTATTTT	CASSALEGTDTQYF
TRBJ1-4	TRBV3-1	.	14	many	TGTGCCAGCAGCCAAGTCACAACGACGGAAAAACTGTTTTTT	CASSQVTTTEKLFF
TRBJ2-1	TRBV7-3	.	16	many	TGTGCCAGCAGCGCGCGCCGGGACTGGAGCCCTAATGAGCAGTTCTTC	CASSARRDWSPNEQFF
TRBJ2-2	TRBV30	.	15	.	TGTGCCTGGAGTCGCCAGGGTAGGGCCACCGGGGAGCTGTTTTTT	CAWSRQGRATGELFF
TRBJ1-5	TRBV12-3/TRBV12-4	.	12	many	TGTGCCAGCAGTGATAGCAATCAGCCCCAGCATTTT	CASSDSNQPQHF
TRBJ1-2	TRBV12-3/TRBV12-4	TRBD1	14	.	TGTGCCAGCACCTTGACAGGGGTCGACGATGGCTACACCTTC	CASTLTGVDDGYTF
TRBJ1-1	TRBV7-2	.	15	many	TGTGCCAGCAGCGAAGACCCCACTACGCCCTTTGAAGCTTTCTTT	CASSEDPTTPFEAFF
TRBJ2-3	TRBV20-1	TRBD2	15	many	TGCAGTGCCAGGACTAGCGAGGGAGGCACAGATACGCAGTATTTT	CSARTSEGGTDTQYF
TRBJ1-1	TRBV6-1	TRBD1	14	.	TGTGCCAGCAGTCGGACAGGGATGAACACTGAAGCTTTCTTT	CASSRTGMNTEAFF
TRBJ2-1	TRBV7-2	.	14	many	TGTGCCAGCAGCTTGGACCCCTTGGGCAATGAGCAGTTCTTC	CASSLDPLGNEQFF
TRBJ1-3	TRBV20-1	.	13	many	TGCAGTGCTAGAGAGGTTGTAGGAAACACCATATATTTT	CSAREVVGNTIYF
TRBJ2-1	TRBV2	TRBD2	17	many	TGTGCCAGCAGTGAGATGGGCGGGAGCCCCTCCTACAATGAGCAGTTCTTC	CASSEMGGSPSYNEQFF
TRBJ1-1	TRBV20-1	.	13	many	TGCAGTGCTAGGGGCAGTTTGAACACTGAAGCTTTCTTT	CSARGSLNTEAFF
TRBJ2-1	TRBV6-1	.	15	many	TGTGCCAGCAGTGCCACCGGGACTCCTACCGATGAGCAGTTCTTC	CASSATGTPTDEQFF
TRBJ2-7	TRBV19	.	14	.	TGTGCCAGTAGTATCGGCAGGGTATGGAACGAGCAGTACTTC	CASSIGRVWNEQYF
TRBJ2-3	TRBV12-3/TRBV12-4	.	16	.	TGTGCCAGCAGCGGGGTCCGCCCAACTAAGGAAGATACGCAGTATTTT	CASSGVRPTKEDTQYF
TRBJ2-2	TRBV4-2	TRBD2	18	few	TGTGCCAGCAGCCAGTTCCTAGGACTAGCGGGAGTTGACGGGGAGCTGTTTTTT	CASSQFLGLAGVDGELFF
TRBJ2-2	TRBV19	TRBD2	17	few	TGTGCCAGTAGAGTGACTAGCGGGAGGACGAACACCGGGGAGCTGTTTTTT	CASRVTSGRTNTGELFF
TRBJ2-5	TRBV20-1	.	14	many	TGCAGTGCTCACTCGACAGTCCTCCAAGAGACCCAGTACTTC	CSAHSTVLQETQYF
TRBJ2-7	TRBV6-1	.	14	few	TGTGCCAGCAGTTCGGACATCTTGGCAAGCGAGCAGTACTTC	CASSSDILASEQYF
TRBJ1-3	TRBV30	.	18	many	TGTGCCTGGAGTTCCATGGGGCCGAAACACCTCTCTGGAAACACCATATATTTT	CAWSSMGPKHLSGNTIYF
TRBJ1-4	TRBV7-7	.	17	many	TGTGCCAGCAGCCAAGTGGGGAAACACCGGGACGATGAAAAACTGTTTTTT	CASSQVGKHRDDEKLFF
TRBJ1-1	TRBV4-3	.	14	.	TGCGCCAGCAGCCAAGTTAGGGGGAACACTGAAGCTTTCTTT	CASSQVRGNTEAFF
TRBJ2-1	TRBV6-1	.	16	.	TGTGCCAGCTATCGGCAAACAGGGTCCTCCTACAATGAGCAGTTCTTC	CASYRQTGSSYNEQFF
TRBJ1-4	TRBV3-1	.	14	many	TGTGCCAGCAGACAACGTCCAGGGAATGAAAAACTGTTTTTT	CASRQRPGNEKLFF
TRBJ2-1	TRBV12-3/TRBV12-4	.	10	few	TGTGCCAGCGCAAGCAATGAGCAGTTCTTC	CASASNEQFF
TRBJ1-5	TRBV20-1	TRBD1	17	.	TGCAGTGCTAGCGCCGGGACAGGGGGCTATCGCAATCAGCCCCAGCATTTT	CSASAGTGGYRNQPQHF
TRBJ2-1	TRBV28	TRBD2	15	many	TGTGCCAGCGGCGGGGGGGCTAGCGTGAGCAATGAGCAGTTCTTC	CASGGGASVSNEQFF
TRBJ2-1	TRBV2	.	14	many	TGTGCCAGCAGTGATAGCGGACTAAACAATGAGCAGTTCTTC	CASSDSGLNNEQFF
TRBJ2-3	TRBV28	TRBD2	20	many	TGTGCCAGCAGTTCCCCGGGGTGGCTAGCGGGCTCGCTCGGTGATGATACGCAGTATTTT	CASSSPGWLAGSLGDDTQYF
TRBJ1-2	TRBV28	.	13	.	TGTGCCAGCAGTTTTGTCCCGCCGGGGGGCTACACCTTC	CASSFVPPGGYTF
TRBJ2-1	TRBV20-1	.	16	few	TGCAGTGCTAGAGAGGTGGGGGGAGTGGGGTACAATGAGCAGTTCTTC	CSAREVGGVGYNEQFF
TRBJ2-2	TRBV6-2/TRBV6-3	TRBD1	16	.	TGTGCCAGCAGTTACCCGGGACAGGGTGGACCCGGGGAGCTGTTTTTT	CASSYPGQGGPGELFF
TRBJ2-3	TRBV7-2	.	15	few	TGTGCCAGCAGCCCCACCCATCCAAGCACAGATACGCAGTATTTT	CASSPTHPSTDTQYF